Each of the 10 T cell receptor beta chains below was sequenced from the same sample in a study of PD-L1 blockade in urothelial cancer. Assay used: immunoSEQ multiplex PCR; TCRdb lists only in-frame clones, some missing. The profile shows about 38,000 clones, 90% of them singletons. The specimen was PBMCs, collected around atezolizumab (anti-PD-L1) treatment. The receptor source for this set is a man aged 70-80 years with urothelial cancer.

This clone was found once. The chain links TRBV5-4 to TRBJ2-1; the match to TRBD2 covers 12 bases. The trim removed 4 bases at V and 9 bases at J, leaving 8 bases unmatched. The CDR3 is made up of 15 amino acids. Germline V lookup: CDR1 SGHNT, CDR2 YYREEE (reference sequence). This CDR3 is CASSPGTSGLGEQFF. The CDR3 region has the DNA TGTGCCAGCAGCCCCGGGACTAGCGGGCTGGGTGAGCAGTTCTTC.

This chain uses TRBV9 with TRBJ2-2; 10 bases fit TRBD2. Trimming took 3 bases from V and 7 from J; bases not matched to a gene: 9. The CDR3 covers 16 residues. Looked up from germline, CDR1 is SGDLS and CDR2 is YYNGEE. In DNA, the CDR3 is TGTGCCAGCAGCGGGACCGTAGCGGGAGGCCGCGGGGAGCTGTTTTTT. This translates into CASSGTVAGGRGELFF.

The chain is built from TRBV6-5 and TRBJ2-3; 7 bases agree with TRBD1. Germline trimming cut 3 bases from V and 3 bases from J; bases unmatched to any gene: 9. Looked up from germline, CDR1 is MNHEY and CDR2 is SVGAGI. The length of the CDR3 is 16 residues. DNA of the CDR3: TGTGCCAGCAGTTATAAGGGGGCCCAGGGAACAGATACGCAGTATTTT. It yields the protein CASSYKGAQGTDTQYF.

V usage is TRBV19 and J usage is TRBJ2-1; weak D call: TRBD2 (7 bases). The V gene lost 8 bases and the J gene lost 0 bases, with 11 bases spanning the gap. The germline V gene has CDR1 LNHDA and CDR2 SQIVND (reference sequence). The CDR3 covers 14 residues. CDR3 coding DNA: TGTGCCAGTGGGGGCGGGAGCTCCTACAATGAGCAGTTCTTC. Protein product: CASGGGSSYNEQFF.

This clone was counted a single time. The genes are TRBV28 and TRBJ2-1; 12 bases fit TRBD1. V was pared by 8 bases and J by 4 bases, with 9 bases of the junction left unmatched. Germline V gene data show CDR1 as MDHEN and CDR2 as SYDVKM. The CDR3 totals 16 residues. As DNA, the CDR3 is TGTGCCAGCTTCAAATGGGGACAGGGGGCTTACAATGAGCAGTTCTTC. Amino acids: CASFKWGQGAYNEQFF.

The chain employs TRBV6-1 and TRBJ2-1; D gene ambiguous. This CDR3 region has 16 residues. The germline V and J ends were trimmed by 1 base and 2 bases, with 12 bases remaining between them. Germline V gives CDR1 MNHNS, CDR2 SASEGT. The CDR3 nucleotides read TGTGCCAGCAGTGAAGAAACCTTGGCGGCCTACAATGAGCAGTTCTTC. It is translated as CASSEETLAAYNEQFF.

The chain combines TRBV27 with TRBJ1-5; D gene unclear. Germline lookup yields CDR1 MNHEY and CDR2 SMNVEV (reference sequence). The CDR3 spans 13 residues. Trimming left V 2 bases short and J 6 bases short, with 8 bases between. The CDR3 is CASSLGSRQPQHF. The CDR3 DNA is TGTGCCAGCAGTTTAGGTTCGCGTCAGCCCCAGCATTTT.

The V call is TRBV19, the J call TRBJ2-2, with 9 bases aligning to TRBD2. This CDR3 is 16 amino acids long. CDR1 is LNHDA and CDR2 is SQIVND in the germline V gene (reference sequence). The J segment lost 0 bases and the V segment lost 9 bases, leaving 8 bases of the junction unmatched. CDR3 sequence: CASQGLAGSNTGELFF. The CDR3 nucleotides are TGTGCCAGCCAGGGGCTAGCGGGGTCGAACACCGGGGAGCTGTTTTTT.

The V gene is TRBV5-4, the J gene TRBJ2-1, with TRBD2 matching over 13 bases. The germline V gene encodes CDR1 SGHNT and CDR2 YYREEE (reference sequence). V shed 4 bases, J shed 9 bases, and the junction held 7 bases outside the gene matches. The CDR3 has 15 residues. The CDR3 DNA is TGTGCCAGCAGCCTAACTAGCGGGAGGGCGGTTGAGCAGTTCTTC. Its protein product is CASSLTSGRAVEQFF.

This clone was observed a single time. The chain combines TRBV5-1 with TRBJ2-1; 9 bases agree with TRBD1. The ends lost 3 bases at V and 7 bases at J; junction bases unmatched: 2. The CDR3 is 13 residues long. Germline V CDR1 and CDR2: SGHRS, YFSETQ. The CDR3 region is CASSWDRVNEQFF. CDR3 in DNA: TGCGCCAGCAGCTGGGACAGGGTGAATGAGCAGTTCTTC. The whole variable domain, filled in from reference TRBV5-1 and TRBJ2-1, reads KAGVTQTPRYLIKTRGQQVTLSCSPISGHRSVSWYQQTPGQGLQFLFEYFSETQRNKGNFPGRFSGRQFSNSRSEMNVSTLELGDSALYLCASSWDRVNEQFFGPGTRLTVL.